The TCR beta chain described here comes from a study of STAT3 mutations in large granular lymphocyte leukemia. Study details: Among longitudinally sequenced T-LGLL patients, roughly half had canonical activating STAT3 mutations detected.

Profiling relied on immunoSEQ multiplex PCR, and the TCRdb table lists in-frame clones only, not all of them. The sample carries about 4,600 clones, 49% recorded once. Trimming cost V 4 bases and J 0 bases, with 14 bases left between them. Germline CDR1 and CDR2: SQVTM and ANQGSEA. The CDR3 sequence is 15 residues long. Worth noting for this clone: The antigen remains unidentified.

Study-wide points: Every T-cell large granular lymphocyte leukemia patient had at least one immunodominant TCR beta clonotype. After therapy, about 30% of the 18 patients switched clonotypes, all new clones STAT3 wild type.

Source material: peripheral blood mononuclear cells. The TCR sequence derives from a man between 60 and 75 years old with T-cell large granular lymphocyte leukemia. Some clones in this sample may be carry-over from other donors' samples. J is TRBJ2-3 and V is TRBV29-1; D is perhaps TRBD1 (6 bases). CDR3 nucleotide sequence: TGCAGCGTTGCGCGAGGGGGAACTAGCACAGATACGCAGTATTTT. Translating it yields CSVARGGTSTDTQYF.